Below are 3 T cell receptor beta chains sequenced from a single sample in a study of blood T cell repertoires in COVID-19. Produced via immunoSEQ multiplex PCR; TCRdb's table is partial and in-frame only. The table includes about 180,000 clones, around three quarters detected once. The sample consisted of peripheral blood. The receptors shown here come from a man in his 70s with active or convalescent COVID-19.

The chain combines TRBV7-2 with TRBJ2-1, with D unclear. Per the germline V gene, CDR1 is SGHTA and CDR2 is FQGNSA. Trimming shortened V by 4 bases and J by 7 bases, and 11 bases separated the two germline ends. The CDR3 covers 13 residues. The CDR3: CASSSYIDNEQFF. CDR3 DNA sequence: TGTGCCAGCAGCTCCTATATAGATAATGAGCAGTTCTTC.

This clone has only one observation. J is TRBJ2-3 and V is TRBV5-8, with a possible D match to TRBD1 (6 bases). Between the trimmed V and J ends, which lost 4 bases and 1 base, there was a span of 13 bases. Germline V gene sequence: CDR1 SGHTS, CDR2 YDEGEE. The CDR3 contains 15 residues. The CDR3 DNA follows: TGTGCCAGCAGCGTACAGGGTCGCGGCACAGATACGCAGTATTTT. Translated, it gives CASSVQGRGTDTQYF. Filled out from reference TRBV5-8 and TRBJ2-3, the complete variable domain reads EAGVTQSPTHLIKTRGQQATLRCSPISGHTSVYWYQQALGLGLQFLLWYDEGEERNRGNFPPRFSGRQFPNYSSELNVNALELEDSALYLCASSVQGRGTDTQYFGPGTRLTVL.

This clone turned up a few times. The chain employs TRBV5-1 and TRBJ1-2, with 7 bases identical to TRBD1. The CDR3 contains 14 residues. Trimming took 3 bases from V and 6 from J; bases not matched to a gene: 8. Looked up from germline, CDR1 is SGHRS and CDR2 is YFSETQ. CDR3 nucleotides: TGCGCCAGCAGCTGGGCAGGGGGAGAAGATGGCTACACCTTC. Its translation: CASSWAGGEDGYTF. Full variable domain (remainder filled in from reference TRBV5-1 and TRBJ1-2): KAGVTQTPRYLIKTRGQQVTLSCSPISGHRSVSWYQQTPGQGLQFLFEYFSETQRNKGNFPGRFSGRQFSNSRSEMNVSTLELGDSALYLCASSWAGGEDGYTFGSGTRLTVV.